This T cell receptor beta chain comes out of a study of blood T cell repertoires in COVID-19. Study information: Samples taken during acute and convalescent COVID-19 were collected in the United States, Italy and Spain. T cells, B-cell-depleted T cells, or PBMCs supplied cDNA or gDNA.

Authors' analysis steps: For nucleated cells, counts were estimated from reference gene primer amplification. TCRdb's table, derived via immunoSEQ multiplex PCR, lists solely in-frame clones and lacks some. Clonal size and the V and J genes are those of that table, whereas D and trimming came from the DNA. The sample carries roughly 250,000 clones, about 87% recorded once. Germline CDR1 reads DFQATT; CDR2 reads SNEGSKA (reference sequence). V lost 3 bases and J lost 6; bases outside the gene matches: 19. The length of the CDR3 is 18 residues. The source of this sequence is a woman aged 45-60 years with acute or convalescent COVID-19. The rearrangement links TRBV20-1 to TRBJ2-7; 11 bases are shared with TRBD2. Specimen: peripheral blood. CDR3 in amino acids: CSASSWEILAGGTSEQYF. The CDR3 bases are TGCAGTGCTAGTAGCTGGGAGATTCTAGCGGGAGGAACCTCCGAGCAGTACTTC.